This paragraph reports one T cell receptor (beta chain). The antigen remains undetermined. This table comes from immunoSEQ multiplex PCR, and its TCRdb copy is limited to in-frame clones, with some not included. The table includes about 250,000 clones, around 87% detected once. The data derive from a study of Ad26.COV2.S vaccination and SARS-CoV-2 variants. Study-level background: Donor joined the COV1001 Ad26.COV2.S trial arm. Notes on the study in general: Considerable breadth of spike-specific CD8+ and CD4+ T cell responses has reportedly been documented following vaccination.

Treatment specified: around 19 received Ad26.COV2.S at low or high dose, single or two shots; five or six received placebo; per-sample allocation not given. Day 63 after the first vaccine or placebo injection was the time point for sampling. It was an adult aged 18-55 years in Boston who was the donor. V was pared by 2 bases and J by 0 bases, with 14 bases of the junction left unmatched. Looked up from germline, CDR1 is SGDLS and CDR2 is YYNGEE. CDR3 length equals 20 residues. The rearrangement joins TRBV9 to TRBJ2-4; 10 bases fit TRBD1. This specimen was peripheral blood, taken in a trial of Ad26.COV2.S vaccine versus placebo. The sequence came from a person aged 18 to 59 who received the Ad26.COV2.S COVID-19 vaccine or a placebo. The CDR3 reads CASSVEAGTGDGLAKNIQYF. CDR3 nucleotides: TGTGCCAGCAGCGTGGAAGCCGGGACAGGGGACGGATTAGCCAAAAACATTCAGTACTTC.